A single sample is the source of the 28 T cell receptor beta chains below, sequenced in a study of blood T cell repertoires in COVID-19 (dated by TCRdb to the early 2020s). The library was made by the immunoSEQ multiplex PCR assay. TCRdb holds this immuneACCESS table with in-frame rearrangements only. Some clones are missing; in checked studies, unresolved V genes explain under half, and the rest has no known cause. The sample contains 200,000 or so clones, 85% to 90% of them found a single time. The ten largest clones represent 15% to 20% of the sample. Sequencing used peripheral blood. These receptors all stem from a person aged 70 to 80 with COVID-19, enrolled during active disease.

The chain employs TRBV18 and TRBJ2-2, with D unclear. The CDR3 has 15 residues. The V end was cut by 5 bases, the J end by 3 bases, with 13 bases between. The germline gives CDR1 KGHSH, CDR2 LQKENI. The CDR3 DNA sequence: TGTGCCAGCTCATATAGGCACACAGACACCGGGGAGCTGTTTTTT. This translates into CASSYRHTDTGELFF.

The rearrangement uses TRBV11-2 and TRBJ2-6; 10 bases map to TRBD1. Germline assignment: CDR1 SGHAT and CDR2 FQNNGV. The CDR3 sequence is 19 residues long. Unmatched junction bases numbered 10, after V lost 2 bases and J lost 3 bases. CDR3 coding DNA: TGTGCCAGCAGCTTACGGACCGGGACAGGGGTTTTTGGGGCCAACGTCCTGACTTTC. Its protein is CASSLRTGTGVFGANVLTF.

The chain recombines TRBV7-2 with TRBJ1-5; D is undetermined. The CDR3 sequence is 16 residues long. Trimming shortened V by 3 bases and J by 9 bases, and 21 bases separated the two germline ends. The V gene's germline CDR1 is SGHTA and CDR2 FQGNSA. As DNA, the CDR3 is TGTGCCAGCAGCTTCGACATCCCACCTACCAGTTCGCCCCAGCATTTT. Translation: CASSFDIPPTSSPQHF.

This clone turned up a few times. CDR3 nucleotides: TGTGCCAGCAGCTTATCGGGTTCTGGAAACACCATATATTTT. Translation gives CASSLSGSGNTIYF. The rearrangement uses TRBV7-2 and TRBJ1-3; D not certain. The CDR3 is made up of 14 amino acids. CDR1 SGHTA and CDR2 FQGNSA come from the germline V gene. The V end lost 2 bases, the J end lost 1 base, and 6 bases lay between the germline ends.

The rearrangement joins TRBV12-1 to TRBJ2-2; the table names TRBD2, a call not compared with the DNA. TRBV12-1 is annotated as a pseudogene. CDR3 length equals 17 residues. This CDR3 is CASKKKAGPLETGELFF. The CDR3 DNA sequence: TGTGCCAGCAAAAAGAAGGCGGGGCCCCTGGAGACCGGGGAGCTGTTTTTT.

The chain has TRBV24-1 and TRBJ1-2; the match to TRBD1 covers 7 bases. Germline-derived CDR1 and CDR2 are KGHDR and SFDVKD. The CDR3 loop spans 16 amino acids. The V gene end was trimmed by 3 bases and the J gene end by 2 bases; junction bases not matched to a gene: 8. CDR3 DNA sequence: TGTGCCACCAGTGATGGGGACAGACGAGAAAACTATGGCTACACCTTC. It translates to CATSDGDRRENYGYTF.

The V call is TRBV3-1 (or the pseudogene TRBV3-2), the J call TRBJ1-2, with 10 bases matching TRBD1. CDR3 length equals 17 residues. After removal of 2 bases from V and 0 bases from J, the junction contained 6 bases not matched to a gene. Germline CDR1 and CDR2: LGHDT and YNNKEL (reference sequence). The CDR3 DNA reads as TGTGCCAGCAGCCAACGGGACAGGGGCATAGCTAACTATGGCTACACCTTC. This codes for CASSQRDRGIANYGYTF.

J is TRBJ1-2 and V is TRBV14; perhaps TRBD1 as D (6 bases). CDR3 length: 13 amino acids. Germline CDR1 SGHDN, CDR2 FVKESK. V lost 6 bases and J lost 7, with 15 bases in between. CDR3 DNA sequence: TGTGCCAGCAGGTCACAGGGAGTAGGTGGCTACACCTTC. It translates to CASRSQGVGGYTF.

There are a few counts of this clone. The rearrangement uses TRBV7-7 and TRBJ2-7; D perhaps matches TRBD2 (5 bases). The V gene lost 7 bases and the J gene lost 4 bases, with 26 bases spanning the gap. The CDR3 contains 17 residues. Germline assignment: CDR1 SSHAT and CDR2 FNYEAQ (reference sequence). The CDR3 nucleotides are TGTGCCAGCAACACCAGAGGCCCTAGCTGTTCGGCGTACGAGCAGTACTTC. It translates to CASNTRGPSCSAYEQYF. Complete variable domain (other parts from reference TRBV7-7 and TRBJ2-7): GAGVSQSPRYKVTKRGQDVTLRCDPISSHATLYWYQQALGQGPEFLTYFNYEAQPDKSGLPSDRFSAERPEGSISTLTIQRTEQRDSAMYRCASNTRGPSCSAYEQYFGPGTRLTVT.

The V and J genes are TRBV6-5 and TRBJ2-7; a weak D match, TRBD2 (5 bases). The germline V gene has CDR1 MNHEY and CDR2 SVGAGI. Deletions cut 6 bases from V and 5 bases from J, with 14 bases between. This CDR3 comprises 13 residues. CDR3 bases: TGTGCCAGCAGACAGCGGCTTCGAGACGAGCAGTACTTC. This translates into CASRQRLRDEQYF.

This clone was recorded only once. The V call is TRBV9, the J call TRBJ2-3, with 10 bases aligning to TRBD2. Per germline, CDR1 SGDLS and CDR2 YYNGEE. J was trimmed by 4 bases and V by 0 bases; bases with no gene match: 5. This CDR3 is 16 amino acids long. The CDR3 spells CASSVATLAGADTQYF. The CDR3 DNA reads as TGTGCCAGCAGCGTAGCGACGCTAGCGGGAGCAGATACGCAGTATTTT.

This clone came up a few times. The chain uses TRBV4-2 and TRBJ2-2; D gene ambiguous. The CDR3 consists of 14 residues. V was clipped by 1 base and J by 6 bases, with 9 bases between them. CDR1 and CDR2 (germline): LGHNA, YNFKEQ. The CDR3 protein is CASSQVERAGELFF. The CDR3, as DNA: TGTGCCAGCAGCCAAGTGGAGAGAGCCGGGGAGCTGTTTTTT.

The chain links TRBV9 to TRBJ2-2, with 8 bases aligning to TRBD2. V trimming: 2 bases; J trimming: 6 bases; junction bases outside the gene matches: 6. Germline V gene sequence: CDR1 SGDLS, CDR2 YYNGEE. The CDR3 is 15 residues long. The CDR3 protein is CASSVGSGSAGELFF. CDR3 sequence (DNA): TGTGCCAGCAGCGTTGGGAGCGGGAGCGCCGGGGAGCTGTTTTTT.

The gene calls are TRBV5-1 and TRBJ2-7; 8 bases line up with TRBD1. This CDR3 comprises 13 residues. Germline values: CDR1 SGHRS, CDR2 YFSETQ. V dropped 6 bases and J dropped 5; count of bases not matched to a gene: 7. This CDR3 reads CASTGTGFNEQYF. The CDR3 region has the DNA TGCGCCAGCACCGGGACAGGATTTAACGAGCAGTACTTC.

The chain has TRBV15 and TRBJ2-7; the match to TRBD2 covers 8 bases. The V gene's germline CDR1 is LNHNV and CDR2 YYDKDF (reference sequence). CDR3 length: 17 residues. Trimming took 0 bases from V and 4 from J; bases not matched to a gene: 11. CDR3 sequence: CATSREGVSGSRYEQYF. In nucleotides, the CDR3 is TGTGCCACCAGCAGAGAGGGGGTAAGCGGGAGTCGGTACGAGCAGTACTTC.

The chain uses TRBV5-1 and TRBJ2-5, with TRBD2 matching over 13 bases. V shed 4 bases and J 2 bases; nucleotides not matched to a gene: 5. The CDR3 runs 16 residues. From germline, CDR1 is SGHRS and CDR2 YFSETQ. For the CDR3, the DNA is TGCGCCAGCAGCCTAGGACTAGCGGGGGAGCAAGAGACCCAGTACTTC. It codes for CASSLGLAGEQETQYF. Variable domain in full (rest from reference TRBV5-1 and TRBJ2-5): KAGVTQTPRYLIKTRGQQVTLSCSPISGHRSVSWYQQTPGQGLQFLFEYFSETQRNKGNFPGRFSGRQFSNSRSEMNVSTLELGDSALYLCASSLGLAGEQETQYFGPGTRLLVL.

The J gene is TRBJ2-1, the V gene TRBV28; 7 bases line up with TRBD1. CDR3 length: 14 residues. V gave up 4 bases and J gave up 5 bases; unmatched junction bases: 5. Germline V lookup: CDR1 MDHEN, CDR2 SYDVKM. The CDR3 bases are TGTGCCAGCAGTTCACAGGGGACACACAATGAGCAGTTCTTC. Translating it yields CASSSQGTHNEQFF. Full variable domain (missing parts from reference TRBV28 and TRBJ2-1): DVKVTQSSRYLVKRTGEKVFLECVQDMDHENMFWYRQDPGLGLRLIYFSYDVKMKEKGDIPEGYSVSREKKERFSLILESASTNQTSMYLCASSSQGTHNEQFFGPGTRLTVL.

The V call is TRBV19, the J call TRBJ1-5; no firm D call. V was shortened by 8 bases and J by 4 bases, with 9 bases between the two germline ends. The CDR3 extends over 12 amino acids. Looked up from germline, CDR1 is LNHDA and CDR2 is SQIVND (reference sequence). DNA for the CDR3: TGTGCCAGTGGGTGGGCGAATCAGCCCCAGCATTTT. Protein product: CASGWANQPQHF. Supplemented by reference TRBV19 and TRBJ1-5, the full variable domain reads DGGITQSPKYLFRKEGQNVTLSCEQNLNHDAMYWYRQDPGQGLRLIYYSQIVNDFQKGDIAEGYSVSREKKESFPLTVTSAQKNPTAFYLCASGWANQPQHFGDGTRLSIL.

This clone was counted between two and nine times. The chain carries TRBV9 and TRBJ2-3, with 16 bases that match TRBD2. Germline lookup yields CDR1 SGDLS and CDR2 YYNGEE. The V and J ends lost 3 bases and 5 bases, in that order; junction bases with no gene match: 3. This CDR3 contains 16 residues. In DNA form, the CDR3 reads TGTGCCAGCAGCGAGGGACTAGCGGGAGGGCTAGATACGCAGTATTTT. It is translated as CASSEGLAGGLDTQYF.

V gene TRBV6-5 combines with J gene TRBJ2-7, with D unclear. CDR3 size: 12 residues. CDR1 is MNHEY and CDR2 is SVGAGI in the germline V gene. V was clipped by 1 base and J by 5 bases, with 6 bases between them. CDR3: CASSYLGHEQYF. The CDR3 nucleotides are TGTGCCAGCAGTTACTTGGGCCACGAGCAGTACTTC.

This clone showed up just once. This chain joins TRBV7-2 and TRBJ2-3, with a possible D match to TRBD1 (6 bases). Germline V lookup: CDR1 SGHTA, CDR2 FQGNSA. V dropped 5 bases and J dropped 11 bases, with 20 bases sitting between them. There are 14 residues in the CDR3. The CDR3 DNA reads as TGTGCCAGCAGCCCTGGACCAGGGACATCCCGGCAGTATTTT. This gives the protein CASSPGPGTSRQYF.

V and J are TRBV19 and TRBJ2-3; TRBD1 is a possible D gene (7 bases). This CDR3 spans 13 amino acids. V lost 5 bases, J lost 5 bases, and 11 bases lay in between. The germline gives CDR1 LNHDA, CDR2 SQIVND (reference sequence). CDR3 sequence (DNA): TGTGCCAGTAGTGGGGGGACAGTAGATACGCAGTATTTT. Its protein is CASSGGTVDTQYF.

J is TRBJ2-1 and V is TRBV4-3; weak D call: TRBD2 (6 bases). Germline CDR1 and CDR2: LGHNA and YSLEER. V was clipped by 3 bases and J by 7 bases, with 10 bases between them. CDR3 length equals 13 residues. The CDR3 reads CASSQGLRNEQFF. The CDR3 DNA reads TGCGCCAGCAGCCAGGGACTTAGGAATGAGCAGTTCTTC.

This clone showed up just once. CDR3 nucleotides: TGTGCCAGCAGCTTTGTCGGCACAGATACGCAGTATTTT. Protein sequence: CASSFVGTDTQYF. The rearrangement links TRBV7-2 to TRBJ2-3; no clear D gene. Germline assignment: CDR1 SGHTA and CDR2 FQGNSA. This CDR3 is 13 amino acids long. V was trimmed by 3 bases and J by 1 base, leaving 5 bases between them.

With respect to this clone: One end of the junction does not line up with germline, which may come from a read error. This sequence joins TRBV11-1 and TRBJ2-5; the match to TRBD2 covers 8 bases. Germline V gene lookup returns CDR1 SGHAT and CDR2 FQDESV (reference sequence). The CDR3 is made up of 15 amino acids. The CDR3 sequence: CASSPTSDHPLRNNF. The CDR3 DNA follows: TGTGCCAGCAGCCCGACTAGCGACCACCCCCTAAGGAACAACTTC.

The V and J genes are TRBV5-8 and TRBJ2-7; D unresolved. This CDR3 has 15 residues. Germline assignment: CDR1 SGHTS and CDR2 YDEGEE. Trimming shortened V by 0 bases and J by 1 base, and 11 bases separated the two germline ends. The CDR3 sequence: CASSLAGSPSYEQYF. The CDR3 DNA is TGTGCCAGCAGCTTGGCAGGTTCCCCTTCCTACGAGCAGTACTTC. Full variable domain (remainder filled in from reference TRBV5-8 and TRBJ2-7): EAGVTQSPTHLIKTRGQQATLRCSPISGHTSVYWYQQALGLGLQFLLWYDEGEERNRGNFPPRFSGRQFPNYSSELNVNALELEDSALYLCASSLAGSPSYEQYFGPGTRLTVT.

The chain couples TRBV28 to TRBJ1-2; D may be TRBD1 (6 bases). There are 15 residues in the CDR3. V gave up 3 bases and J gave up 3 bases, with 14 bases separating them. The germline V gene encodes CDR1 MDHEN and CDR2 SYDVKM. CDR3 in amino acids: CASSFSTGLHYGYTF. The DNA of the CDR3 is TGTGCCAGCAGTTTTTCAACAGGGCTGCACTATGGCTACACCTTC.

This chain uses TRBV29-1 with TRBJ2-3, with 9 bases matching TRBD2. The junction had 16 bases not matched to a gene; V was cut back by 0 bases and J by 3 bases. CDR1 and CDR2 (germline): SQVTM, ANQGSEA. The CDR3 consists of 19 residues. Here the CDR3 reads CSVEDPGDGAGGLTDTQYF. In nucleotides, the CDR3 is TGCAGCGTTGAAGATCCAGGTGATGGAGCGGGAGGTTTAACAGATACGCAGTATTTT.